These 21 T cell receptor beta chains share one sample of origin, sequenced in a study of blood T cells in healthy people across ages. Next came a second PCR, run for about 6 to 12 cycles, which used a sample-barcoded 5' primer along with a J-beta primer mix. One entry per CDR3 protein results from TCRdb running MiXCR on the 5' RACE reads. The sample yields about 650,000 distinct CDR3 sequences, more than 45% seen once. Sequencing input: blood. All receptors derive from a woman over 75 in good health.

Only a few counts were recorded for this clonotype. V is TRBV29-1 and J is TRBJ2-1; 8 bases are shared with TRBD1. The CDR3 spans 12 residues. CDR1 is SQVTM, CDR2 ANQGSEA, per germline. Unmatched junction bases numbered 8, after V lost 6 bases and J lost 10 bases. The CDR3 region is CSVQQDRDEQFF. CDR3 nucleotides: TGCAGCGTGCAACAGGACAGGGACGAGCAGTTCTTC.

The chain carries TRBV6-6 and TRBJ1-1; possibly TRBD1 for D (6 bases). Trimming left V 5 bases short and J 1 base short, with 11 bases between. CDR1 and CDR2 (germline): MNHNY, SVGAGI (reference sequence). The CDR3 is 14 residues long. The CDR3 loop reads CASSDQTGNTEAFF. DNA of the CDR3: TGTGCCAGCAGTGACCAGACAGGGAACACTGAAGCTTTCTTT.

As concerns this clonotype: Just one base apart from a much larger clone, this may be a read error. This rearrangement joins TRBV27 to TRBJ2-7; TRBD1 matches 7 bases. The junction had 6 bases not matched to a gene; V was cut back by 7 bases and J by 0 bases. CDR1 is MNHEY, CDR2 SMNVEV, per germline (reference sequence). The CDR3 length is 14 residues. In DNA form, the CDR3 reads TGTGCCAGCAAAGGGGCAGGGGGCTCCTACGAGCAGTACTTC. Protein sequence: CASKGAGGSYEQYF.

The chain links TRBV5-1 to TRBJ2-1; D gene unclear. The V end was cut by 0 bases, the J end by 6 bases, with 19 bases between. This CDR3 is built from 17 residues. CDR1 and CDR2 (germline): SGHRS, YFSETQ. The DNA for the CDR3 is TGCGCCAGCAGCTTGGCAGGCCCTTCGGGCCCGGGCAATGAGCAGTTCTTC. This sequence encodes CASSLAGPSGPGNEQFF.

This clonotype was counted a few times. The chain combines TRBV5-1 with TRBJ2-2; 7 positions match TRBD1. CDR1 and CDR2 (germline): SGHRS, YFSETQ. The CDR3 consists of 15 residues. Trimming removed 3 bases from V and 0 bases from J; junction bases left unmatched: 2. The CDR3 coding sequence is TGCGCCAGCAGCTCGGACAGGCCGAACACCGGGGAGCTGTTTTTT. The encoded protein is CASSSDRPNTGELFF.

This clonotype showed up just once. The J gene is TRBJ2-5, the V gene TRBV20-1, with D possibly matching TRBD1 (5 bases). Trimming took 3 bases from V and 2 from J, leaving 16 bases between them. Germline CDR1 reads DFQATT; CDR2 reads SNEGSKA (reference sequence). CDR3 length: 15 residues. CDR3 sequence (DNA): TGCAGTGCTAGGATTCATAGACAGCTTCAAGAGACCCAGTACTTC. Translated, it gives CSARIHRQLQETQYF.

The CDR3 DNA follows: TGTGCCAGCAGCCCCCAGGGGACACGAACCTACGAGCAGTACTTC. It translates to CASSPQGTRTYEQYF. The chain has TRBV14 and TRBJ2-7; possible D gene TRBD1, 6 bases. The V end lost 4 bases, the J end lost 2 bases, and 15 bases lay between the germline ends. This CDR3 spans 15 amino acids. Germline CDR1 reads SGHDN; CDR2 reads FVKESK.

This clonotype was observed many times. This chain uses TRBV29-1 with TRBJ2-5; D is ambiguous. The V gene's germline CDR1 is SQVTM and CDR2 ANQGSEA. Trimming shortened V by 2 bases and J by 2 bases, and 9 bases separated the two germline ends. The CDR3 consists of 13 residues. The CDR3 region has the DNA TGCAGCGTTGAAAAGAACAGACAAGAGACCCAGTACTTC. Amino acids: CSVEKNRQETQYF.

This clonotype was detected ten times or more. J is TRBJ2-1 and V is TRBV15, with TRBD2 as a possible D gene (6 bases). There are 14 residues in the CDR3. V was trimmed by 0 bases and J by 7 bases, leaving 10 bases between them. Germline-derived CDR1 and CDR2 are LNHNV and YYDKDF (reference sequence). The CDR3 bases are TGTGCCACCAGCAGAGATAGGGCGGGGAATGAGCAGTTCTTC. Translated: CATSRDRAGNEQFF.

In its sample, this clonotype was seen many times. The chain employs TRBV29-1 and TRBJ2-5, with D unclear. The germline V and J ends were trimmed by 7 bases and 5 bases, with 8 bases remaining between them. The CDR3 extends over 10 amino acids. CDR1 and CDR2 (germline): SQVTM, ANQGSEA. The CDR3 spells CSGGGETQYF. The CDR3 nucleotides are TGCAGCGGCGGTGGGGAGACCCAGTACTTC.

The chain is built from TRBV6-5 and TRBJ2-1; perhaps TRBD1 as D (5 bases). Germline V gene sequence: CDR1 MNHEY, CDR2 SVGAGI. V was shortened by 3 bases and J by 8 bases, with 17 bases between the two germline ends. The CDR3 loop spans 15 amino acids. CDR3 bases: TGTGCCAGCAGTTATGGACACCCACAGAGATATGAGCAGTTCTTC. Its protein is CASSYGHPQRYEQFF.

The rearrangement links TRBV12-3 or TRBV12-4 to TRBJ2-1; 7 bases align to TRBD2. V dropped 6 bases and J dropped 8; count of bases not matched to a gene: 13. The CDR3 totals 15 residues. The CDR3 coding sequence is TGTGCCAGCAGCAGAGCGGGGCTAGAGTCGTATGAGCAGTTCTTC. Amino acid sequence: CASSRAGLESYEQFF.

Details on this clonotype: A clone one base away is much larger, so this may be a read error. The chain links TRBV29-1 to TRBJ2-5, with D uncertain. Trimming cost V 2 bases and J 5 bases, with 6 bases left between them. Germline-derived CDR1 and CDR2 are SQVTM and ANQGSEA. There are 11 residues in the CDR3. CDR3 amino acids: CSVEFRETQYF. The CDR3 DNA follows: TGCAGCGTTGAATTCCGGGAGACCCAGTACTTC.

Written as DNA, the CDR3 is TGTGCCAGCAGCGACGGGAGGGCCGGGGAGCTGTTTTTT. Translating gives CASSDGRAGELFF. V and J are TRBV7-9 and TRBJ2-2; 8 nucleotides agree with TRBD2. This CDR3 has 13 residues. Germline V gene data show CDR1 as SEHNR and CDR2 as FQNEAQ (reference sequence). V was pared by 5 bases and J by 6 bases, with 2 bases of the junction left unmatched.

The chain carries TRBV12-3 or TRBV12-4 and TRBJ1-1, with D perhaps TRBD1 (5 bases). The CDR3 consists of 15 residues. The CDR3 nucleotides read TGTGCTGTAAGCGGGGGTCACCTCATGAACACTGAAGCTTTCTTT. Amino acid sequence: CAVSGGHLMNTEAFF.

The table lists this clonotype with a count of one. The CDR3 bases are TGTGCCAGCAATCGACAGGGAGGCGGCTACACCTTC. It yields the protein CASNRQGGGYTF. The chain couples TRBV6-2 or TRBV6-3 to TRBJ1-2; 7 bases fit TRBD1. The V gene end was trimmed by 7 bases and the J gene end by 8 bases; junction bases not matched to a gene: 7. From germline, CDR1 is MNHEY and CDR2 SVGEGT. The CDR3 totals 12 residues.

There are many counts of this clonotype. The chain is built from TRBV6-5 and TRBJ2-3, with TRBD1 identical over 8 bases. Germline lookup yields CDR1 MNHEY and CDR2 SVGAGI. The trim removed 10 bases at V and 2 bases at J, leaving 11 bases unmatched. The CDR3 length is 15 residues. The CDR3 region has the DNA TGTGCCACCCGTGGGTGGACAGGGAACACAGATACGCAGTATTTT. Encoded protein: CATRGWTGNTDTQYF.

V and J are TRBV7-9 and TRBJ1-1; 7 bases agree with TRBD1. CDR1 is SEHNR, CDR2 FQNEAQ, per germline (reference sequence). The junction had 7 bases not matched to a gene; V was cut back by 5 bases and J by 7 bases. The CDR3 contains 13 residues. In DNA form, the CDR3 reads TGTGCCAGCAGCCGAGGCAGGGGGAGTGAAGCTTTCTTT. Its translation: CASSRGRGSEAFF.

V usage is TRBV5-1 and J usage is TRBJ2-2; D gene uncertain. This CDR3 region has 14 residues. Germline-derived CDR1 and CDR2 are SGHRS and YFSETQ. V was pared by 6 bases and J by 1 base, with 10 bases between. The CDR3 DNA reads as TGCGCCAGCAACCCTGACGGGAACACCGGGGAGCTGTTTTTT. Protein product: CASNPDGNTGELFF. Complete variable domain (other parts from reference TRBV5-1 and TRBJ2-2): KAGVTQTPRYLIKTRGQQVTLSCSPISGHRSVSWYQQTPGQGLQFLFEYFSETQRNKGNFPGRFSGRQFSNSRSEMNVSTLELGDSALYLCASNPDGNTGELFFGEGSRLTVL.

This clonotype was observed at least ten times. This chain links TRBV27 with TRBJ1-5; the D gene is possibly TRBD1 (5 bases). The CDR3 spans 15 residues. V was trimmed by 2 bases and J by 4 bases, leaving 12 bases between them. CDR1 is MNHEY, CDR2 SMNVEV, per germline (reference sequence). CDR3 sequence (DNA): TGTGCCAGCAGTTTAGGAGTCGGGGGAAATCAGCCCCAGCATTTT. Translation gives CASSLGVGGNQPQHF.

This clonotype was seen a handful of times. The rearrangement joins TRBV5-1 to TRBJ2-2; D not resolved. The CDR3 covers 14 residues. The germline gives CDR1 SGHRS, CDR2 YFSETQ. Trimming left V 2 bases short and J 0 bases short, with 5 bases between. The CDR3 spells CASSFTANTGELFF. As DNA, the CDR3 is TGCGCCAGCAGCTTTACAGCGAACACCGGGGAGCTGTTTTTT.